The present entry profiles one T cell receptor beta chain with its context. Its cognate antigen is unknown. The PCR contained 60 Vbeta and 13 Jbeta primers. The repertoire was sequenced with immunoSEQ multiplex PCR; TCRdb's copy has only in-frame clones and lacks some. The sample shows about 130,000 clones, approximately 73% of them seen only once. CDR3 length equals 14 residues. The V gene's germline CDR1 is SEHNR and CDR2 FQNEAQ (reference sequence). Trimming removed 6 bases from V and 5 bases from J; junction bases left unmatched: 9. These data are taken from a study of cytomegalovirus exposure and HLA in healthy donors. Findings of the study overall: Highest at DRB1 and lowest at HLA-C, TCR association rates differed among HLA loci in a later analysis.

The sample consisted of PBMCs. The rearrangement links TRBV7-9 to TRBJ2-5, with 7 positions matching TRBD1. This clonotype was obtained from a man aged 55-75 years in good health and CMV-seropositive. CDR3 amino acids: CASRRAGTEETQYF. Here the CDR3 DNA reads TGTGCCAGCAGGCGCGCCGGGACAGAGGAGACCCAGTACTTC.